This entry concerns a single T cell receptor (beta chain). Its antigen remains unidentified. The record originates from a study of cytomegalovirus exposure and HLA in healthy donors. Study-wide findings and caveats: In the analysis, some V segments, TRBV6-2 and TRBV6-3 included, were excluded as indistinguishable.

It was with 60 Vbeta and 13 Jbeta primers that the PCR ran. Profiled with immunoSEQ multiplex PCR; TCRdb holds only in-frame clones, not every one. This table has under 20,000 clones, about 84% appearing once. Trimming left V 0 bases short and J 2 bases short, with 11 bases between. From germline, CDR1 is SGHNT and CDR2 YYREEE (reference sequence). CDR3 length equals 15 residues. The origin of this receptor is a human donor in good health. Material: PBMCs. The chain is built from TRBV5-4 and TRBJ1-2, with a weak D call TRBD1 (5 bases). CDR3 residues: CASSLGRDLNYGYTF. CDR3 nucleotides: TGTGCCAGCAGCTTGGGGCGGGACTTAAACTATGGCTACACCTTC. Looking up the rest from reference TRBV5-4 and TRBJ1-2 gives the full variable domain: ETGVTQSPTHLIKTRGQQVTLRCSSQSGHNTVSWYQQALGQGPQFIFQYYREEENGRGNFPPRFSGLQFPNYSSELNVNALELDDSALYLCASSLGRDLNYGYTFGSGTRLTVV.